The source of this T cell receptor (beta chain) is a study of tumor-infiltrating lymphocytes in localized non-small cell lung cancer. Study-wide context: Each patient gave resected tumor and non-adjacent uninvolved lung tissue.

V was pared by 6 bases and J by 4 bases, with 4 bases of the junction left unmatched. This CDR3 region has 15 residues. Germline V gene lookup returns CDR1 MNHEY and CDR2 SVGAGI. Repertoires were generated with immunoSEQ multiplex PCR, while TCRdb's copy carries only in-frame clones and drops some. Of about 13,000 clones listed, around 68% are singletons. This clone was recorded once. The sequence was obtained from a human donor with non-small cell lung cancer. Sequenced: lung tumor tissue. V is TRBV6-5 and J is TRBJ2-5, with 14 bases aligning to TRBD2. CDR3 amino acids: CASSPGTSGRETQYF. The CDR3 DNA reads TGTGCCAGCAGCCCCGGGACTAGCGGGAGAGAGACCCAGTACTTC.